This TCR beta chain was found in a study of blood T cell repertoires in COVID-19. Background on the study: PBMCs, B-cell-depleted T cells, or T cells provided the cDNA or gDNA that made up the material.

Per the original methods: Quantification of nucleated cells was approximated via reference gene primer amplification. Assay used: immunoSEQ multiplex PCR; TCRdb lists only in-frame clones, some missing. The D gene and trimming were derived from the DNA, and the V and J assignments and clone size from that table. This table has more than 400,000 clones, around 90% appearing once. Participants came from 20 to 25 US areas, aged roughly 18 to 89 years. Participant reports of clinical history set cohort assignment. The CDR3 covers 15 residues. The J segment lost 5 bases and the V segment lost 2 bases, leaving 5 bases of the junction unmatched. The V gene's germline CDR1 is MGHRA and CDR2 YSYEKL.

Input material: PBMCs or T cells enriched from blood (not recorded which). This sequence joins TRBV4-1 and TRBJ1-4, with TRBD1 identical over 7 bases. The TCR sequence derives from a young woman who had recovered from COVID-19. The CDR3 spells CASSQPDRENEKLFF. For the CDR3, the DNA is TGCGCCAGCAGCCAACCAGACAGGGAGAATGAAAAACTGTTTTTT.